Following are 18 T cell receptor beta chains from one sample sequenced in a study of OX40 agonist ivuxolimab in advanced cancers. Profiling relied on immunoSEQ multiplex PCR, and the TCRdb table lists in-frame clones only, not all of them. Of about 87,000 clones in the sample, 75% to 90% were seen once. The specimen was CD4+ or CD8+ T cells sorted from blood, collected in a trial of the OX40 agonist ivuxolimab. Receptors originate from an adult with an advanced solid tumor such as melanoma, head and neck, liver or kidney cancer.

The CDR3 region is CASSEAAGSVTDTQYF. As DNA, the CDR3 is TGTGCCAGCAGCGAGGCCGCAGGGAGTGTCACAGATACGCAGTATTTT. V and J are TRBV9 and TRBJ2-3; D tentatively reads TRBD1 or TRBD2 (5 bases each). From germline, CDR1 is SGDLS and CDR2 YYNGEE. There are 16 residues in the CDR3. V lost 3 bases, J lost 2 bases, and 16 bases lay in between.

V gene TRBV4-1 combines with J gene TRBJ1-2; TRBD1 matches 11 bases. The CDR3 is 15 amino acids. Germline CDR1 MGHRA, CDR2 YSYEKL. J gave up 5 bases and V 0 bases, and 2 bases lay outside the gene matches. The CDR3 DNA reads TGCGCCAGCAGCCAAGACGGGACAGGGGGTTATGGCTACACCTTC. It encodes CASSQDGTGGYGYTF.

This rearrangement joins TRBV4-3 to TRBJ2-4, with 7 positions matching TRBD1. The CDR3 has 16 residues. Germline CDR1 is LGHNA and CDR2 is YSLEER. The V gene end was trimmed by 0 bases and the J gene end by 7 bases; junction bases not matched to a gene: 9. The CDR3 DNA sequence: TGCGCCAGCAGCCAAGATATAACAGGGGTTAAGAACATTCAGTACTTC. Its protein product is CASSQDITGVKNIQYF.

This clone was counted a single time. The CDR3 DNA is TGTGCCAGCAGCTTAGACGCCGGGGATGAAGCTTTCTTT. As protein: CASSLDAGDEAFF. The chain links TRBV7-3 to TRBJ1-1; D remains ambiguous. V shed 2 bases and J shed 7 bases, with 11 bases lying between them. The length of the CDR3 is 13 residues. The germline V gene has CDR1 SGHTA and CDR2 FQGTGA.

The CDR3 coding sequence is TGTGCCAGCAGTTACTCCCAGGGGGCGCGGAACGAGCAGTACTTC. It translates to CASSYSQGARNEQYF. This sequence joins TRBV6-5 and TRBJ2-7, with 8 nucleotides matching TRBD1. This CDR3 spans 15 amino acids. Trimming cost V 0 bases and J 5 bases; bases outside gene matches: 6. Germline CDR1 MNHEY, CDR2 SVGAGI.

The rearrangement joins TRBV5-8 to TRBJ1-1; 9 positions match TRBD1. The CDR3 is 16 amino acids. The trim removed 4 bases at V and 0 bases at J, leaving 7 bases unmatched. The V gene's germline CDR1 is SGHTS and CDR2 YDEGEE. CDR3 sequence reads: CASSTNRQGVNTEAFF. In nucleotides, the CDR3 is TGTGCCAGCAGCACTAACCGACAGGGGGTGAACACTGAAGCTTTCTTT.

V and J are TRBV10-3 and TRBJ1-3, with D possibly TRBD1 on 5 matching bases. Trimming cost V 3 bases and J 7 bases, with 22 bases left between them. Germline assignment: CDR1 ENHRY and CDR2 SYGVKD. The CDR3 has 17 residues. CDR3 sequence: CAISEPGGELFRNTIYF. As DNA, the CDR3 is TGTGCCATCAGTGAACCCGGAGGGGAACTCTTTCGGAACACCATATATTTT.

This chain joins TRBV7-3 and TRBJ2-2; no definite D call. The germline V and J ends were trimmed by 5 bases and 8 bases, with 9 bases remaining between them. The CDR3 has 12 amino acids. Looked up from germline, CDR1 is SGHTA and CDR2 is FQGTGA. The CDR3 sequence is CASSPARGELFF. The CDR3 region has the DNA TGTGCCAGCAGCCCCGCCAGAGGGGAGCTGTTTTTT.

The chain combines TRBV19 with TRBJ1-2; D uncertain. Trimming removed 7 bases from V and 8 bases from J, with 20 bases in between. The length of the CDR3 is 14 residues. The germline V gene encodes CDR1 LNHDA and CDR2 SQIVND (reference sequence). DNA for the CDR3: TGTGCCAGTATAGCTTCCGGCAGCTCTATGGGCTACACCTTC. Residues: CASIASGSSMGYTF.

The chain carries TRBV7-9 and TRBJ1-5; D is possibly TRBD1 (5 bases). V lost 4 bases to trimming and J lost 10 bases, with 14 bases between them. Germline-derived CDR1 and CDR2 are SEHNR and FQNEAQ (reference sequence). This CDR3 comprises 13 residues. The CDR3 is CASSSIRGGPQHF. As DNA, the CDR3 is TGTGCCAGCAGCTCCATCCGCGGGGGACCCCAGCATTTT.

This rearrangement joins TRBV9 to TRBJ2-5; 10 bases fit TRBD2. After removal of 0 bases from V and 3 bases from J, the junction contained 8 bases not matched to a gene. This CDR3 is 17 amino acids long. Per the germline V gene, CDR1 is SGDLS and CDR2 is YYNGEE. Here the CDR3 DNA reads TGTGCCAGCAGCGTAGCCCCCAGCCTAGCGGGGGAAGAGACCCAGTACTTC. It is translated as CASSVAPSLAGEETQYF.

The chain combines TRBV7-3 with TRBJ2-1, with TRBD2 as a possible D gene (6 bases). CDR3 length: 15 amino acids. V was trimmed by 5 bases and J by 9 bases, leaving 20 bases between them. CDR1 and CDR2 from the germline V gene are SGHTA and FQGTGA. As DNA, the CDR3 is TGTGCCAGCAGCAACTACGTCGCGGCGCGGGGTGAGCAGTTCTTC. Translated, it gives CASSNYVAARGEQFF.

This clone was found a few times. The CDR3, as DNA: TGTGCCAGCAGCTTAGTCGGAGGGGGGGCAGAGACCCAGTACTTC. Translated: CASSLVGGGAETQYF. The chain combines TRBV7-2 with TRBJ2-5; D perhaps matches TRBD2 (7 bases). The germline CDR1 and CDR2 sequences are SGHTA and FQGNSA. Trimming took 1 base from V and 4 from J, leaving 13 bases between them. The CDR3 is made up of 15 amino acids.

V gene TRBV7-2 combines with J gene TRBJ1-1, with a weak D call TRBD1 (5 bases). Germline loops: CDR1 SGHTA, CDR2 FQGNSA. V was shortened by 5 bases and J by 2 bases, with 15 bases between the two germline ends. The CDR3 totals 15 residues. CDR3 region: CASSPPEGLNTEAFF. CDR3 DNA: TGTGCCAGCAGCCCCCCGGAGGGACTAAACACTGAAGCTTTCTTT.

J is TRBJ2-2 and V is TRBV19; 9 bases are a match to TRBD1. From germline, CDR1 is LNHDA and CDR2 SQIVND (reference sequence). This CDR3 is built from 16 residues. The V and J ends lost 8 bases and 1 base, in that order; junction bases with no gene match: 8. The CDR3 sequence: CASVESGQGNTGELFF. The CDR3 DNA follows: TGTGCCAGTGTCGAATCGGGACAGGGGAACACCGGGGAGCTGTTTTTT.

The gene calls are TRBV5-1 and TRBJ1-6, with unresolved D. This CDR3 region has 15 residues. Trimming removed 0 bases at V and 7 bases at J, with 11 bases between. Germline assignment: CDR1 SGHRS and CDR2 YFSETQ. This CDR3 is CASSLGDGFNSPLHF. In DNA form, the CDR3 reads TGCGCCAGCAGCTTGGGGGATGGGTTCAATTCACCCCTCCACTTT.

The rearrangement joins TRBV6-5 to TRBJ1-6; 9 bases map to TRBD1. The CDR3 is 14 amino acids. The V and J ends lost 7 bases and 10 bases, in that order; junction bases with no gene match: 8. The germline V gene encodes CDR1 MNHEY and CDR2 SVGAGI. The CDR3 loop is CASTRTGVYSPLHF. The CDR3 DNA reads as TGTGCCAGCACTAGGACAGGGGTATACTCACCCCTCCACTTT.

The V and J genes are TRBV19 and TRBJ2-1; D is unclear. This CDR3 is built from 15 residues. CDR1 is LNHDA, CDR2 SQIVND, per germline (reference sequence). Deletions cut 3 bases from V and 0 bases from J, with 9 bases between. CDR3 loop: CASSIGLSSYNEQFF. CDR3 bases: TGTGCCAGTAGTATTGGTCTGAGCTCCTACAATGAGCAGTTCTTC.